This T cell receptor (beta chain) was identified during a study of cytomegalovirus exposure and HLA in healthy donors. Study context: Of all 400 or so donors who were genotyped, around 82% belonged to the Caucasian-associated ancestry cluster. General study points: With later analysis, a missense DCLRE1C variant became linked to TCR beta V- and J-gene trimming. The authors enumerated 150 to 200 TCR beta chains as linked to cytomegalovirus. Previously analyzed data showed that most TCR beta V segments were productive at a frequency of about 87% or about 30%.

This clone appeared a few times. Its antigen is currently unknown. With 60 Vbeta and 13 Jbeta primers, the PCR was carried out. The protocol was immunoSEQ multiplex PCR, while the TCRdb copy is restricted to in-frame clones and leaves out a portion. Among approximately 76,000 clones, roughly 85% were seen once, and the ten largest hold more than 2%. There are 13 residues in the CDR3. With V trimmed by 1 base and J by 7 bases, 4 bases remained unmatched. Germline CDR1 SGHNT, CDR2 YYREEE (reference sequence). The sample comprised PBMCs. This TCR was sampled from a man aged 30 to 39 in good health and CMV-seronegative. V and J are TRBV5-4 and TRBJ2-5; 7 bases map to TRBD2. The CDR3 region has the DNA TGTGCCAGCAGCTTGCCAGGGAGGGCGACCCAGTACTTC. This translates into CASSLPGRATQYF. Full variable domain (missing parts from reference TRBV5-4 and TRBJ2-5): ETGVTQSPTHLIKTRGQQVTLRCSSQSGHNTVSWYQQALGQGPQFIFQYYREEENGRGNFPPRFSGLQFPNYSSELNVNALELDDSALYLCASSLPGRATQYFGPGTRLLVL.